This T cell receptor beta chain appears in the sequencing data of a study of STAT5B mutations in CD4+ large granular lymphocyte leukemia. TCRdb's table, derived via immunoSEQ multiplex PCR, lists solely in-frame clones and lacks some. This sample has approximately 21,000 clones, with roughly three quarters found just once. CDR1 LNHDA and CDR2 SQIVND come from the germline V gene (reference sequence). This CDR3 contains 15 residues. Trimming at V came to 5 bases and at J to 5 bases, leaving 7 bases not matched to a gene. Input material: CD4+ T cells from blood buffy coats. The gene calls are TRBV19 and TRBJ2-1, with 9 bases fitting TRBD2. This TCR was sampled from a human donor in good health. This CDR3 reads CASSSPGTSNNEQFF. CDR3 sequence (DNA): TGTGCCAGTAGTTCACCCGGGACTAGCAACAATGAGCAGTTCTTC.